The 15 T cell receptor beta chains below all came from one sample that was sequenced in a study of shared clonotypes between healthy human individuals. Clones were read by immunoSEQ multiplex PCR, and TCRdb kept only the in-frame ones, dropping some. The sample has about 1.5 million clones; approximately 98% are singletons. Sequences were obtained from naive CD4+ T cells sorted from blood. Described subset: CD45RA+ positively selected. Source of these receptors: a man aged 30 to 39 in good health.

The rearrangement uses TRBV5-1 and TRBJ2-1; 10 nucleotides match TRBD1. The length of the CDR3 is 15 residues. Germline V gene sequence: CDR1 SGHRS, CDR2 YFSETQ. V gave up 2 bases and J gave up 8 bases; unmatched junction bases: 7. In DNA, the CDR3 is TGCGCCAGCAGCTTAGGCGGGACAGGGGTCGATGAGCAGTTCTTC. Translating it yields CASSLGGTGVDEQFF.

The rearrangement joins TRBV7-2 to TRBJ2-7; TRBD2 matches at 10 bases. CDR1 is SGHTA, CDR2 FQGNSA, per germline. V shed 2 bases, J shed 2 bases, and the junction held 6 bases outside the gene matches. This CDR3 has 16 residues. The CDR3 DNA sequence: TGTGCCAGCAGCTTAAGACTAGCGGGCATTACCTACGAGCAGTACTTC. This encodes CASSLRLAGITYEQYF.

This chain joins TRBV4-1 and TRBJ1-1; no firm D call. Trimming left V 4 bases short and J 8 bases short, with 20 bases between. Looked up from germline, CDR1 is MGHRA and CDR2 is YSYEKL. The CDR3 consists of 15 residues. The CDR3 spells CASSPPRQDEREAFF. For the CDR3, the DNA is TGCGCCAGCAGCCCTCCCCGGCAGGACGAAAGAGAAGCTTTCTTT.

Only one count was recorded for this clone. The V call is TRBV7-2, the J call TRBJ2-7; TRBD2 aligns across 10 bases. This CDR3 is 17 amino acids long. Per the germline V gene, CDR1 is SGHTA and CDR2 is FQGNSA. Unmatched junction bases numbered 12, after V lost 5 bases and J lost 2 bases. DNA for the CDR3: TGTGCCAGCAGCCTTCTGTCAACTAGCGGGGTCGCCTACGAGCAGTACTTC. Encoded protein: CASSLLSTSGVAYEQYF. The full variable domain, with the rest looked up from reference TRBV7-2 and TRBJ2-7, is GAGVSQSPSNKVTEKGKDVELRCDPISGHTALYWYRQSLGQGLEFLIYFQGNSAPDKSGLPSDRFSAERTGGSVSTLTIQRTQQEDSAVYLCASSLLSTSGVAYEQYFGPGTRLTVT.

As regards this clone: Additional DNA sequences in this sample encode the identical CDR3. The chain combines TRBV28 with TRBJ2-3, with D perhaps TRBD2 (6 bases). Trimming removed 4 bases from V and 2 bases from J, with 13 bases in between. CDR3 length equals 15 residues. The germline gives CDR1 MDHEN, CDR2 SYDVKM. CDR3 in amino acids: CASSSPSGSTDTQYF. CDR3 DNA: TGTGCCAGCAGTTCGCCCAGCGGGTCCACAGATACGCAGTATTTT.

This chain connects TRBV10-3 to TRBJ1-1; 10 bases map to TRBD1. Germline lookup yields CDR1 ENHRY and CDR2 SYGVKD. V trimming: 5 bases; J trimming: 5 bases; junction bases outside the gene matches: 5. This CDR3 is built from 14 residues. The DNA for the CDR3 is TGTGCCATCAGTCAAGGGACAGGGGATACTGAAGCTTTCTTT. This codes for CAISQGTGDTEAFF.

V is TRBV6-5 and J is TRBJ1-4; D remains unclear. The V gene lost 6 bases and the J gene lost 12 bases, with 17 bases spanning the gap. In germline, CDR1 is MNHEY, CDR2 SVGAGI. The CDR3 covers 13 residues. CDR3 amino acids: CASRRSRVAQLFF. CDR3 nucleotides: TGTGCCAGCAGGCGGTCCCGTGTTGCGCAACTGTTTTTT.

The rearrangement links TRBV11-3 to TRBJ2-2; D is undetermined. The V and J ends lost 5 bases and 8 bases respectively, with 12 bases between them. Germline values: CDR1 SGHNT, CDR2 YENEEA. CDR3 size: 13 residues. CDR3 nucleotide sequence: TGTGCCAGCAGCCCCTCCCGGGTTGGGGAGCTGTTTTTT. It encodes CASSPSRVGELFF.

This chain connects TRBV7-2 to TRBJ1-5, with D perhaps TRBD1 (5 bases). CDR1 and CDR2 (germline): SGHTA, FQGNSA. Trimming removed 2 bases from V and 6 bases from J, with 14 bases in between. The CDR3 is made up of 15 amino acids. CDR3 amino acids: CASSLRSGGGQPQHF. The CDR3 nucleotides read TGTGCCAGCAGCTTAAGGTCCGGGGGTGGTCAGCCCCAGCATTTT.

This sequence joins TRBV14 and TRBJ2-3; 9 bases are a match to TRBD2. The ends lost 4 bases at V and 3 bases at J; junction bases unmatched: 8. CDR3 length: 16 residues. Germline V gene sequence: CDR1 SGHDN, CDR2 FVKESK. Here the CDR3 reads CASSLAAGGLTDTQYF. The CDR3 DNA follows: TGTGCCAGCAGCCTGGCAGCGGGAGGTTTGACAGATACGCAGTATTTT.

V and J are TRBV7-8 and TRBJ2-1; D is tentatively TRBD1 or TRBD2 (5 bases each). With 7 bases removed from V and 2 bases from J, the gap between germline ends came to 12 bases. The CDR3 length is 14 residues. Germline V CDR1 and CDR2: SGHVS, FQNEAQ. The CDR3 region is CASTRGRAYNEQFF. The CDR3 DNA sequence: TGTGCCAGCACCCGGGGCAGGGCCTACAATGAGCAGTTCTTC.

The CDR3: CASSVDPSTSPYNEQFF. DNA of the CDR3: TGTGCCAGCAGCGTAGACCCTTCAACTAGCCCCTACAATGAGCAGTTCTTC. V gene TRBV9 combines with J gene TRBJ2-1; TRBD2 is a possible D gene (6 bases). Trimming removed 0 bases from V and 2 bases from J, with 15 bases in between. CDR1 SGDLS and CDR2 YYNGEE come from the germline V gene. The CDR3 totals 17 residues.

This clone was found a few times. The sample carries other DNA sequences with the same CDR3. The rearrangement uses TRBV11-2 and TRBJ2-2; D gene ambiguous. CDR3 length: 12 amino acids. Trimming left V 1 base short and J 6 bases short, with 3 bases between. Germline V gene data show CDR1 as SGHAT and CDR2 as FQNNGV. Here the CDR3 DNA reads TGTGCCAGCAGCTTAGGAGCCGGGGAGCTGTTTTTT. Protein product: CASSLGAGELFF.

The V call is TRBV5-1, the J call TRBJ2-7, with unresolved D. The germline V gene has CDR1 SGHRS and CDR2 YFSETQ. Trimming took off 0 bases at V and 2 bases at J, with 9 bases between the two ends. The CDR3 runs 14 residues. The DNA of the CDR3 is TGCGCCAGCAGCTTGGCCCCTCCGACCTACGAGCAGTACTTC. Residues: CASSLAPPTYEQYF.

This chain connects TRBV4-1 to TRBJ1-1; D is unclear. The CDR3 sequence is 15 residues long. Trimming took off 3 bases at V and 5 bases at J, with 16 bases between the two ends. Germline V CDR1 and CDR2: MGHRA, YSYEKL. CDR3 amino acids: CASSHLGRKETEAFF. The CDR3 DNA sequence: TGCGCCAGCAGCCATCTTGGGCGGAAGGAAACTGAAGCTTTCTTT.